The 10 T cell receptor beta chains in this list originate from one sample, sequenced in a study of control samples from healthy donors and cancer patients. Data came from immunoSEQ multiplex PCR; TCRdb stores just in-frame clones and leaves some out. The top ten clones hold approximately 11% of a sample with about 140,000 clones, just under 95% of them seen once. The specimen sequenced was blood. The source of these receptors is a man younger than 45 in good health.

The chain recombines TRBV24-1 with TRBJ2-7, with a tentative D call TRBD2 (6 bases). Germline-derived CDR1 and CDR2 are KGHDR and SFDVKD. The CDR3 has 14 residues. V dropped 4 bases and J dropped 3 bases, with 12 bases sitting between them. The DNA of the CDR3 is TGTGCCACCAGTGACGCGACTAGTCTCTACGAGCAGTACTTC. It yields the protein CATSDATSLYEQYF.

The chain joins TRBV19 to TRBJ2-2; possibly TRBD1 for D (5 bases). This CDR3 is built from 16 residues. V dropped 1 base and J dropped 0 bases, with 9 bases sitting between them. Germline V gene lookup returns CDR1 LNHDA and CDR2 SQIVND (reference sequence). The CDR3 DNA follows: TGTGCCAGTAGTATAGGGGGCAGCCCGAACACCGGGGAGCTGTTTTTT. As protein: CASSIGGSPNTGELFF.

The rearrangement links TRBV6-1 to TRBJ2-3, with 7 positions matching TRBD2. CDR1 MNHNS and CDR2 SASEGT come from the germline V gene. The CDR3 length is 15 residues. J lost 4 bases, V lost 0 bases, and 4 bases had no gene match. The CDR3 spells CASSEAGGGADTQYF. CDR3 in DNA: TGTGCCAGCAGTGAAGCGGGCGGGGGAGCAGATACGCAGTATTTT.

This sequence joins TRBV6-6 and TRBJ1-5; a weak D match, TRBD1 (5 bases). The CDR3 is 14 amino acids. Germline lookup yields CDR1 MNHNY and CDR2 SVGAGI (reference sequence). Trimming took off 6 bases at V and 6 bases at J, with 15 bases between the two ends. CDR3 region: CASRRDGGGQPQHF. The CDR3 nucleotides read TGTGCCAGCAGACGGGATGGGGGAGGTCAGCCCCAGCATTTT.

The chain uses TRBV23-1 and TRBJ1-5; no reliable D call. TRBV23-1 qualifies as an ORF whose function is uncertain. Trimming stripped 4 bases from V and 7 bases from J, with 14 bases between. The CDR3 has 14 residues. This chain's CDR3 is CASSPPRGYQPQHF. The CDR3 coding sequence is TGCGCCAGCAGTCCCCCCAGAGGTTACCAGCCCCAGCATTTT.

This clone was found once. The CDR3 DNA follows: TGTGCCAGCAGTGACGGGGGCTTTGGCACAGATACGCAGTATTTT. Protein: CASSDGGFGTDTQYF. The chain has TRBV2 and TRBJ2-3; D might be TRBD1 or TRBD2, each matching 6 bases. The CDR3 loop spans 15 amino acids. V lost 3 bases, J lost 1 base, and 11 bases lay in between. Germline values: CDR1 SNHLY, CDR2 FYNNEI.

The genes are TRBV7-9 and TRBJ1-1; D is unclear. Per the germline V gene, CDR1 is SEHNR and CDR2 is FQNEAQ (reference sequence). This CDR3 is built from 17 residues. V was shortened by 2 bases and J by 0 bases, with 16 bases between the two germline ends. CDR3 coding DNA: TGTGCCAGCAGCTTACTTCGTCTTACGGCGGTGAACACTGAAGCTTTCTTT. Translating gives CASSLLRLTAVNTEAFF.

V is TRBV5-1 and J is TRBJ2-3; no reliable D call. The CDR3 extends over 14 amino acids. The germline V gene has CDR1 SGHRS and CDR2 YFSETQ. V was shortened by 0 bases and J by 1 base, with 6 bases between the two germline ends. The CDR3 nucleotides are TGCGCCAGCAGCTTGGTCTTACGCACAGATACGCAGTATTTT. The encoded protein is CASSLVLRTDTQYF.

This chain connects TRBV28 to TRBJ2-7; D not resolved. CDR3 length equals 11 residues. Trimming took 5 bases from V and 7 from J, leaving 9 bases between them. The germline gives CDR1 MDHEN, CDR2 SYDVKM. The CDR3 is CASSPNKEQYF. CDR3 bases: TGTGCCAGCAGTCCCAATAAAGAGCAGTACTTC.

This clone was recorded many times. The chain couples TRBV18 to TRBJ1-1; possibly TRBD1 for D (6 bases). The CDR3 sequence is 14 residues long. Germline CDR1 and CDR2: KGHSH and LQKENI. V shed 3 bases and J shed 4 bases, with 12 bases lying between them. CDR3 sequence reads: CASSPLQGSTEAFF. The CDR3 region has the DNA TGTGCCAGCTCACCTCTTCAGGGGAGCACTGAAGCTTTCTTT.